The source of this T cell receptor (beta chain) is a study of early T cells in non-severe SARS-CoV-2 infection. Study-wide context: Unsorted whole-blood RNA was sequenced in bulk, leaving chains unpaired.

The protocol attached unique molecular identifiers to individual cDNA molecules. TCRdb reprocessed the 5' RACE reads via MiXCR and lists one record per CDR3 protein. The sample holds 70,000 to 90,000 distinct CDR3 sequences, more than 9% seen once. This clonotype was seen a handful of times. Its target is not known. Study-level points and caveats: The study's VDJdb matching favored anti-spike CD8 responses and missed private and CD4 specificities.

CDR3 length: 16 residues. Per germline, CDR1 SGDLS and CDR2 YYNGEE. V was clipped by 3 bases and J by 2 bases, with 15 bases between them. The chain carries TRBV9 and TRBJ1-5; D might be TRBD1 (5 bases). The specimen was whole blood, collected at baseline. This clonotype was sampled from an adult who was a healthcare worker with PCR-confirmed SARS-CoV-2 infection or an uninfected control (not recorded which). The CDR3, as DNA: TGTGCCAGCAGCGCGCGGGCAGGGTCATGCAATCAGCCCCAGCATTTT. This codes for CASSARAGSCNQPQHF.